Presented here are 15 T cell receptor beta chains from one specimen sequenced in a study of cytomegalovirus exposure and HLA in healthy donors. Use of 60 Vbeta and 13 Jbeta primers characterized the PCR. Profiled with immunoSEQ multiplex PCR; TCRdb holds only in-frame clones, not every one. The profile covers around 210,000 clones, with 82% appearing a single time and around 3% taken by the ten largest. The sequencing input was PBMCs. These receptors all come from a woman aged 40 to 49 in good health and CMV-seronegative.

The chain carries TRBV2 and TRBJ2-7; the match to TRBD2 covers 7 bases. V was pared by 9 bases and J by 6 bases, with 14 bases of the junction left unmatched. This CDR3 is built from 14 residues. The V gene's germline CDR1 is SNHLY and CDR2 FYNNEI. CDR3 protein: CARAGWGGRSEQYF. CDR3 in DNA: TGTGCCAGGGCGGGCTGGGGAGGGAGGAGCGAGCAGTACTTC.

The chain links TRBV6-1 to TRBJ1-5; D is unresolved. The V gene's germline CDR1 is MNHNS and CDR2 SASEGT. This CDR3 is built from 13 residues. The ends were cut back, 0 bases at V and 3 bases at J, with 3 bases in the middle. The CDR3 region has the DNA TGTGCCAGCAGTGAAGCCTACAATCAGCCCCAGCATTTT. As protein: CASSEAYNQPQHF.

The CDR3 loop reads CASSHSGGWSYEQYF. The CDR3 DNA follows: TGTGCCAGCAGCCATTCAGGGGGGTGGTCCTACGAGCAGTACTTC. The chain is built from TRBV14 and TRBJ2-7; weak D call: TRBD1 (7 bases). The ends were cut back, 3 bases at V and 1 base at J, with 13 bases in the middle. Germline V gene data show CDR1 as SGHDN and CDR2 as FVKESK. This CDR3 is built from 15 residues.

The rearrangement joins TRBV19 to TRBJ2-1; 8 bases match TRBD2. Germline assignment: CDR1 LNHDA and CDR2 SQIVND (reference sequence). Trimming took 9 bases from V and 3 from J; bases not matched to a gene: 1. The CDR3 length is 12 residues. CDR3: CASRGGYNEQFF. The DNA of the CDR3 is TGTGCCAGCCGGGGGGGCTACAATGAGCAGTTCTTC.

The CDR3 is CASSSAGQGTHSGNTIYF. The CDR3 DNA reads TGTGCCAGCAGTTCAGCCGGACAGGGGACTCACTCTGGAAACACCATATATTTT. This chain uses TRBV28 with TRBJ1-3; 9 nucleotides line up with TRBD1. Germline V gives CDR1 MDHEN, CDR2 SYDVKM. Trimming cost V 4 bases and J 0 bases; bases outside gene matches: 10. The CDR3 covers 18 residues. The full variable domain, with the rest looked up from reference TRBV28 and TRBJ1-3, is DVKVTQSSRYLVKRTGEKVFLECVQDMDHENMFWYRQDPGLGLRLIYFSYDVKMKEKGDIPEGYSVSREKKERFSLILESASTNQTSMYLCASSSAGQGTHSGNTIYFGEGSWLTVV.

This sequence joins TRBV5-1 and TRBJ2-5, with 14 bases matching TRBD2. J gave up 5 bases and V 3 bases, and 3 bases lay outside the gene matches. CDR1 is SGHRS and CDR2 is YFSETQ in the germline V gene. There are 15 residues in the CDR3. CDR3 loop: CASSSGTSGSETQYF. The CDR3, as DNA: TGCGCCAGCAGCTCCGGGACTAGCGGGAGTGAGACCCAGTACTTC.

The chain carries TRBV7-3 and TRBJ2-2, with a possible D match to TRBD2 (6 bases). Germline V gene data show CDR1 as SGHTA and CDR2 as FQGTGA. Between the trimmed V and J ends, which lost 2 bases and 7 bases, there was a span of 14 bases. The CDR3 has 15 amino acids. The CDR3 sequence is CASSLSETRIGELFF. DNA for the CDR3: TGTGCCAGCAGCTTATCCGAGACTAGAATCGGGGAGCTGTTTTTT.

On this clone itself: One end of the junction fails to match germline, which may point to a read error. The chain combines TRBV6-5 with TRBJ1-1, with D unclear. The CDR3 totals 11 residues. Germline V gives CDR1 MNHEY, CDR2 SVGAGI. Written as DNA, the CDR3 is TGTGCCAGCAGTTCCGCGACCATGACTCTTTTT. Translation: CASSSATMTLF.

The CDR3 DNA reads TGTGCCAGCAGTTACGGCGGGACGGATCGCACAGATACGCAGTATTTT. This encodes CASSYGGTDRTDTQYF. This chain links TRBV6-5 with TRBJ2-3; TRBD2 is a possible D gene (6 bases). This CDR3 has 16 amino acids. Per germline, CDR1 MNHEY and CDR2 SVGAGI. V gave up 2 bases and J gave up 1 base, with 13 bases separating them.

This clone has just a few counts. The chain uses TRBV6-6 and TRBJ1-1; 7 nucleotides match TRBD1. This CDR3 has 14 residues. Germline CDR1 is MNHNY and CDR2 is SVGAGI (reference sequence). V was clipped by 5 bases and J by 5 bases; unmatched bases: 8. The CDR3 nucleotides read TGTGCCAGCAGTAGACAGGGAAGTCGGACTGAAGCTTTCTTT. As protein: CASSRQGSRTEAFF.

CDR3 in amino acids: CASSPFGTNTGELFF. CDR3 DNA: TGTGCCAGCTCACCATTCGGGACAAACACCGGGGAGCTGTTTTTT. This chain connects TRBV18 to TRBJ2-2, with D maybe TRBD1 (6 bases). Germline values: CDR1 KGHSH, CDR2 LQKENI. The CDR3 runs to 15 residues. V lost 2 bases, J lost 2 bases, and 9 bases lay in between.

This clone has only one observation. This chain connects TRBV19 to TRBJ2-7; 8 positions match TRBD1. Trimming cost V 4 bases and J 0 bases; bases outside gene matches: 11. Germline V lookup: CDR1 LNHDA, CDR2 SQIVND (reference sequence). This CDR3 contains 17 residues. CDR3: CASSTSRQGTPSYEQYF. The CDR3 DNA sequence: TGTGCCAGTAGTACCTCACGACAGGGGACCCCCTCCTACGAGCAGTACTTC.

The chain links TRBV5-6 to TRBJ2-2; 9 nucleotides line up with TRBD1. The CDR3 extends over 15 amino acids. The V gene's germline CDR1 is SGHDT and CDR2 YYEEEE. Trimming took 3 bases from V and 7 from J; bases not matched to a gene: 7. CDR3: CASSYSTGGIGELFF. The CDR3 nucleotides read TGTGCCAGCAGCTATAGTACAGGGGGCATCGGGGAGCTGTTTTTT.

This clone was counted only a few times. The V and J genes are TRBV27 and TRBJ1-1, with D unresolved. V lost 6 bases and J 0 bases, leaving 14 bases between the germline ends. The length of the CDR3 is 15 residues. Germline V gene sequence: CDR1 MNHEY, CDR2 SMNVEV (reference sequence). CDR3 region: CASRPTRHMNTEAFF. DNA of the CDR3: TGTGCCAGCAGACCGACAAGACATATGAACACTGAAGCTTTCTTT.

This clone was seen a single time. The rearrangement uses TRBV2 and TRBJ1-5, with 7 bases that match TRBD1. Germline CDR1 and CDR2: SNHLY and FYNNEI. After removal of 6 bases from V and 0 bases from J, the junction contained 5 bases not matched to a gene. The CDR3 has 15 amino acids. The CDR3 nucleotides read TGTGCCAGCAGGCGAGAGGGGGCTAGCAATCAGCCCCAGCATTTT. It encodes CASRREGASNQPQHF.